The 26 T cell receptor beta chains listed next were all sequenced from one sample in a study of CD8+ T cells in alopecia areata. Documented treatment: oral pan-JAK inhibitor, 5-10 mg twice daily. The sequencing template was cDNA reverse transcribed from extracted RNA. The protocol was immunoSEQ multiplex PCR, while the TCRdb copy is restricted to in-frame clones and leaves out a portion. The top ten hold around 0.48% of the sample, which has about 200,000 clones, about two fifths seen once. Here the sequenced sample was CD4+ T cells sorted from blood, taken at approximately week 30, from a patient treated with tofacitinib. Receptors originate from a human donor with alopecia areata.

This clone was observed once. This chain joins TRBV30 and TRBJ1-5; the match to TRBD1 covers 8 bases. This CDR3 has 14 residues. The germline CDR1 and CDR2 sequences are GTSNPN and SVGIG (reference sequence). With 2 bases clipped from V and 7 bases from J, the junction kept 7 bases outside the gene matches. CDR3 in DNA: TGTGCCTGGAGTTTACAGGGGGTAGGACAGCCCCAGCATTTT. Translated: CAWSLQGVGQPQHF. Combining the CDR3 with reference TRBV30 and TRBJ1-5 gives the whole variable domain SQTIHQWPATLVQPVGSPLSLECTVEGTSNPNLYWYRQAAGRGLQLLFYSVGIGQISSEVPQNLSASRPQDRQFILSSKKLLLSDSGFYLCAWSLQGVGQPQHFGDGTRLSIL.

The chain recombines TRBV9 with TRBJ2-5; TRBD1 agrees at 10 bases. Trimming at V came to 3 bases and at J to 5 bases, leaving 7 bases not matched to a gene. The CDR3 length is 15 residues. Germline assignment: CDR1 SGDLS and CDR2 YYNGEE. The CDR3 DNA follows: TGTGCCAGCAGCGCAGACAGGGGGCTTTGGGAGACCCAGTACTTC. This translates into CASSADRGLWETQYF. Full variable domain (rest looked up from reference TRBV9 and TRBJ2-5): DSGVTQTPKHLITATGQRVTLRCSPRSGDLSVYWYQQSLDQGLQFLIQYYNGEERAKGNILERFSAQQFPDLHSELNLSSLELGDSALYFCASSADRGLWETQYFGPGTRLLVL.

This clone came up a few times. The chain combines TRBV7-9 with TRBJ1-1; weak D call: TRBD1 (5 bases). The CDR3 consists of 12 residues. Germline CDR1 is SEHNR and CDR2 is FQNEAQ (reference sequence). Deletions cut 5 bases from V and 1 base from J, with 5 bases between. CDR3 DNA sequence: TGTGCCAGCAGCGGGGGGAACACTGAAGCTTTCTTT. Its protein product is CASSGGNTEAFF.

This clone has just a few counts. CDR3 loop: CASRQWPGLIKDTQYF. The CDR3, as DNA: TGCGCCAGCAGACAATGGCCGGGACTGATAAAAGATACGCAGTATTTT. The chain carries TRBV4-1 and TRBJ2-3, with D tentatively TRBD2 (6 bases). In germline, CDR1 is MGHRA, CDR2 YSYEKL. The CDR3 has 16 amino acids. The V gene lost 6 bases and the J gene lost 5 bases, with 21 bases spanning the gap.

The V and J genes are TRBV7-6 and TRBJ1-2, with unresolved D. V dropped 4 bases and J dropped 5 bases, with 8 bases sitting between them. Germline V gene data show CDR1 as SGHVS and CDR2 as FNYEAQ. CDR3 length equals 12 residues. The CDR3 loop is CASSYDGYGYTF. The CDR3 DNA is TGTGCCAGCAGCTATGATGGGTATGGCTACACCTTC.

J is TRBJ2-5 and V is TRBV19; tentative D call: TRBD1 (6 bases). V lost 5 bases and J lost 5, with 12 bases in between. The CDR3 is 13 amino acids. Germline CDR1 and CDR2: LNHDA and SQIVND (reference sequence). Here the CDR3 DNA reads TGTGCCAGTAGTCCGGGACATCGGGAGACCCAGTACTTC. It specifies CASSPGHRETQYF. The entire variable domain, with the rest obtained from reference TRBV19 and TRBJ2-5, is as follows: DGGITQSPKYLFRKEGQNVTLSCEQNLNHDAMYWYRQDPGQGLRLIYYSQIVNDFQKGDIAEGYSVSREKKESFPLTVTSAQKNPTAFYLCASSPGHRETQYFGPGTRLLVL.

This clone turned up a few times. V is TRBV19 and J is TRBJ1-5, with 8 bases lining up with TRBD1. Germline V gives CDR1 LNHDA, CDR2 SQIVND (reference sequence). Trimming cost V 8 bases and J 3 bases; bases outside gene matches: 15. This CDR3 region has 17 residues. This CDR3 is CASRPQSVQGVNQPQHF. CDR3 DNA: TGTGCCAGTCGGCCGCAGTCCGTACAGGGGGTCAATCAGCCCCAGCATTTT.

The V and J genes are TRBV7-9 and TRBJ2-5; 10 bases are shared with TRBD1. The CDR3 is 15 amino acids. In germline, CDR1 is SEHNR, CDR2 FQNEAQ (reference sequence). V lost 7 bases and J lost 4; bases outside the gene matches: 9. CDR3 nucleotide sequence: TGTGCCAGCATTGGGGACAGGGGAATTGGAGAGACCCAGTACTTC. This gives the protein CASIGDRGIGETQYF.

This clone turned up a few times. CDR3 residues: CASSFDRSEAFF. CDR3 nucleotide sequence: TGTGCCAGCAGCTTTGACAGGAGCGAAGCTTTCTTT. V and J are TRBV11-1 and TRBJ1-1, with a tentative D call TRBD1 (6 bases). The CDR3 has 12 residues. V dropped 3 bases and J dropped 8 bases, with 10 bases sitting between them. The germline V gene has CDR1 SGHAT and CDR2 FQDESV (reference sequence). Combining the CDR3 with reference TRBV11-1 and TRBJ1-1 gives the whole variable domain EAEVAQSPRYKITEKSQAVAFWCDPISGHATLYWYRQILGQGPELLVQFQDESVVDDSQLPKDRFSAERLKGVDSTLKIQPAELGDSAMYLCASSFDRSEAFFGQGTRLTVV.

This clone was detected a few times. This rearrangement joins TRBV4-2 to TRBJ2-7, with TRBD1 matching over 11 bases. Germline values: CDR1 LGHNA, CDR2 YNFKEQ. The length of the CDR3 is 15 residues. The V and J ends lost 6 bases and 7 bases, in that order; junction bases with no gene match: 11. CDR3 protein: CASRLSGQGAWEQYF. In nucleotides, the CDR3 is TGTGCCAGCAGACTAAGTGGACAGGGGGCTTGGGAGCAGTACTTC.

CDR3 DNA sequence: TGTGCCAGCAGCTCCCCAGAGGATCAGCCCCAGCATTTT. Translation gives CASSSPEDQPQHF. The chain has TRBV7-3 and TRBJ1-5; D unclear. Trimming removed 4 bases from V and 5 bases from J, with 9 bases in between. Germline CDR1 SGHTA, CDR2 FQGTGA. There are 13 residues in the CDR3.

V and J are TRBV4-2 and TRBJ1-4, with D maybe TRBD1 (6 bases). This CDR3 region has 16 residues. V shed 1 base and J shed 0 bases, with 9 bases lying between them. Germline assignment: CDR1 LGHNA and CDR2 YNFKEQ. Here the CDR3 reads CASSQASGATNEKLFF. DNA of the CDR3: TGTGCCAGCAGCCAAGCTTCAGGGGCAACTAATGAAAAACTGTTTTTT.

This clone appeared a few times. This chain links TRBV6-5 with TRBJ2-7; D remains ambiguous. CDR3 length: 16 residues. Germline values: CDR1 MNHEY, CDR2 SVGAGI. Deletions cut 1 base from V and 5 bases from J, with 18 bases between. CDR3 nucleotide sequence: TGTGCCAGCAGTTACTATGGCCCCAGTCGAGTGCACGAGCAGTACTTC. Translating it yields CASSYYGPSRVHEQYF.

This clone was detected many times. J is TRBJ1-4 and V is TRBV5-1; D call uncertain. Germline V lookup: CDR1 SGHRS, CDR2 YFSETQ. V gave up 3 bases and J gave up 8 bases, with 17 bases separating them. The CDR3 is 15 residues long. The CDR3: CASSSWAPEGEKLFF. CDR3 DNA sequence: TGCGCCAGCAGCTCCTGGGCCCCTGAAGGAGAAAAACTGTTTTTT.

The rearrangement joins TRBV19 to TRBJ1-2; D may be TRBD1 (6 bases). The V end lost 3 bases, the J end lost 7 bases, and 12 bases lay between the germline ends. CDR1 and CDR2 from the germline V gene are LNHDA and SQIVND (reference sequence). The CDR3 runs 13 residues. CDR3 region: CASSINRVSGYTF. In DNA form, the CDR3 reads TGTGCCAGTAGTATTAACAGGGTGTCTGGCTACACCTTC.

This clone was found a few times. The CDR3 is CASSDPGASPQHF. The CDR3 region has the DNA TGTGCCAGCAGTGACCCCGGTGCGTCGCCCCAGCATTTT. The chain combines TRBV6-1 with TRBJ1-5, with D uncertain. The V gene's germline CDR1 is MNHNS and CDR2 SASEGT. This CDR3 spans 13 amino acids. Trimming left V 3 bases short and J 9 bases short, with 12 bases between.

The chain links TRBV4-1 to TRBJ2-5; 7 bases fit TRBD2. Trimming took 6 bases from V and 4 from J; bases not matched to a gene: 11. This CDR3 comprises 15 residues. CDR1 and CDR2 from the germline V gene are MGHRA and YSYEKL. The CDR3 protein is CASRPPGTTSETQYF. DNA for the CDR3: TGCGCCAGCAGACCTCCGGGGACTACCTCAGAGACCCAGTACTTC.

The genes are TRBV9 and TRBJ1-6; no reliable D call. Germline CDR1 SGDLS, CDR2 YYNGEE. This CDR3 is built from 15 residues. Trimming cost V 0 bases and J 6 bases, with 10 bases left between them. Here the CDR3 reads CASSVAVGSNSPLHF. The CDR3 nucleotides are TGTGCCAGCAGCGTAGCGGTTGGCAGTAATTCACCCCTCCACTTT. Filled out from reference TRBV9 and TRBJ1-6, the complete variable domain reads DSGVTQTPKHLITATGQRVTLRCSPRSGDLSVYWYQQSLDQGLQFLIQYYNGEERAKGNILERFSAQQFPDLHSELNLSSLELGDSALYFCASSVAVGSNSPLHFGNGTRLTVT.

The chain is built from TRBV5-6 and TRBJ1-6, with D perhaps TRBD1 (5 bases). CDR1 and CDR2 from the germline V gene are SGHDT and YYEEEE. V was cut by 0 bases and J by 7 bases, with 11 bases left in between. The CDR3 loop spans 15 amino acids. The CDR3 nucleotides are TGTGCCAGCAGCTTGGATCCGACAGCGAATTCACCCCTCCACTTT. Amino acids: CASSLDPTANSPLHF.

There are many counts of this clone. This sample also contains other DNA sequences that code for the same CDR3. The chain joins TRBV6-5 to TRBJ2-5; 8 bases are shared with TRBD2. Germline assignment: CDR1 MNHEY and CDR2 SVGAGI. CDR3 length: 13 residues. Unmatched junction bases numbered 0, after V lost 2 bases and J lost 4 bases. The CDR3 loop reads CASSYSGRETQYF. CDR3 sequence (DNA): TGTGCCAGCAGTTACAGCGGGAGAGAGACCCAGTACTTC.

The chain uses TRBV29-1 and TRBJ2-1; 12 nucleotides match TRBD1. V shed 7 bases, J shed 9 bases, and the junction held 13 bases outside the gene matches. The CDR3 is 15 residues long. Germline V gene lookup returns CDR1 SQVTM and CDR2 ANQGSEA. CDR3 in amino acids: CSGNFRDRGRGEQFF. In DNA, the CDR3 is TGCAGCGGGAACTTCCGGGACAGGGGGCGCGGTGAGCAGTTCTTC.

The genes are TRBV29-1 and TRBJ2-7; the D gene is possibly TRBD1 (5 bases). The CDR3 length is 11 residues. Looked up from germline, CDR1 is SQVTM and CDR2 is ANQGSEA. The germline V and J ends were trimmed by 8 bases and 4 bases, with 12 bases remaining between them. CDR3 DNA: TGCAGCCAATACCAGGGTTACGAGCAGTACTTC. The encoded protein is CSQYQGYEQYF.

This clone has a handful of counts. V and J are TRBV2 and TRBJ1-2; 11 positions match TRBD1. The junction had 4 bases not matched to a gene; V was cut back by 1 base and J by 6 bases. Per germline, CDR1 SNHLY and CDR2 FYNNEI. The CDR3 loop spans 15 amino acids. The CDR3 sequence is CASSEVGQGADGYTF. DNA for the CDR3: TGTGCCAGCAGTGAAGTAGGACAGGGGGCTGATGGCTACACCTTC.

Here the CDR3 DNA reads TGTGCCTGGAGTAGAATAGAATTCAGGACAGGGGTTCGAGAGACCCAGTACTTC. This sequence encodes CAWSRIEFRTGVRETQYF. The rearrangement joins TRBV30 to TRBJ2-5; 9 bases agree with TRBD1. CDR1 is GTSNPN, CDR2 SVGIG, per germline (reference sequence). CDR3 length: 18 residues. J lost 4 bases, V lost 2 bases, and 17 bases had no gene match.

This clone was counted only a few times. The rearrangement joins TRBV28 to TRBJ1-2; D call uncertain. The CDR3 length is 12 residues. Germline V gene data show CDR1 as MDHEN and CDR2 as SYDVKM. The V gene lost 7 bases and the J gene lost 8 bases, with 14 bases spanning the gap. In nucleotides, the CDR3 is TGTGCCAGCACACCCGGCGCTCTAGGCTACACCTTC. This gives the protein CASTPGALGYTF.

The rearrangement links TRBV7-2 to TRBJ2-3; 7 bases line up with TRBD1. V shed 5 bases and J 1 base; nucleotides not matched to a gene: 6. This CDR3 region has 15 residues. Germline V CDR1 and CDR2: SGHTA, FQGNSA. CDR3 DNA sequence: TGTGCCAGCAGCCCTAGGGGGCGGGGCACAGATACGCAGTATTTT. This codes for CASSPRGRGTDTQYF.